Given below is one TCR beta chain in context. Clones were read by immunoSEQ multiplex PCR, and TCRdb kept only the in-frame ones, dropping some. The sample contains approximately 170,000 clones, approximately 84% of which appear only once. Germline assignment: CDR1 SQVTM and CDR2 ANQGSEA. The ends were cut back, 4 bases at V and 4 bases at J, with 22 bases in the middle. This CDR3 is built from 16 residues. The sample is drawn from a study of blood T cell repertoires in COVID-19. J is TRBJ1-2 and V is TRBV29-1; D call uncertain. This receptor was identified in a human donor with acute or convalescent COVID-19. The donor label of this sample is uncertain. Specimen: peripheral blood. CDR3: CSVGGPTGGQFYGYTF. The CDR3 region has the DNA TGCAGCGTTGGAGGCCCAACCGGCGGCCAGTTCTATGGCTACACCTTC. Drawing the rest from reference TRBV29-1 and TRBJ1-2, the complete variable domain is SAVISQKPSRDICQRGTSLTIQCQVDSQVTMMFWYRQQPGQSLTLIATANQGSEATYESGFVIDKFPISRPNLTFSTLTVSNMSPEDSSIYLCSVGGPTGGQFYGYTFGSGTRLTVV.